The 29 T cell receptor beta chains in this list originate from one sample, sequenced in a study of T cell responses to AZD1222 COVID-19 vaccine. The method was immunoSEQ multiplex PCR; TCRdb's version includes in-frame clones alone and lacks a portion of them. Here the sample spans approximately 130,000 clones, over 90% being singletons. The input for sequencing was peripheral blood, taken on day 0 of AZD1222 vaccination. The receptors here all came from an adult in good health.

The V call is TRBV10-3, the J call TRBJ1-6; 7 nucleotides line up with TRBD1. V lost 7 bases to trimming and J lost 8 bases; unmatched junction nucleotides: 17. CDR1 and CDR2 (germline): ENHRY, SYGVKD. The CDR3 spans 17 residues. CDR3 DNA sequence: TGTGCCATCATCTTACCAAGGGGGCAGGGTGATGATTCACCCCTCCACTTT. It is translated as CAIILPRGQGDDSPLHF.

The CDR3 DNA reads as TGTGCCAGCAGCCTGCAACAGGGGCTTATGAACACTGAAGCTTTCTTT. It specifies CASSLQQGLMNTEAFF. The rearrangement joins TRBV13 to TRBJ1-1, with 7 bases matching TRBD1. This CDR3 spans 16 amino acids. Per the germline V gene, CDR1 is PRHDT and CDR2 is FYEKMQ (reference sequence). Trimming at V came to 5 bases and at J to 0 bases, leaving 9 bases not matched to a gene.

Notes on this clone: Other DNA sequences in this specimen translate into the identical CDR3. The chain employs TRBV12-3 or TRBV12-4 and TRBJ1-2; TRBD1 matches at 9 bases. The CDR3 has 13 residues. Trimming removed 3 bases from V and 5 bases from J; junction bases left unmatched: 1. CDR3 in amino acids: CASSFGTGYGYTF. CDR3 nucleotide sequence: TGTGCCAGCAGTTTCGGGACAGGGTATGGCTACACCTTC.

The V and J genes are TRBV29-1 and TRBJ2-1, with 7 bases lining up with TRBD1. Germline V CDR1 and CDR2: SQVTM, ANQGSEA. The ends lost 2 bases at V and 6 bases at J; junction bases unmatched: 7. The length of the CDR3 is 14 residues. The CDR3 protein is CSVEPPGQINEQFF. As DNA, the CDR3 is TGCAGCGTTGAACCACCGGGACAGATCAATGAGCAGTTCTTC.

The rearrangement links TRBV28 to TRBJ2-3; D tentatively reads TRBD1 or TRBD2 (6 bases each). Germline lookup yields CDR1 MDHEN and CDR2 SYDVKM. This CDR3 comprises 15 residues. V lost 4 bases and J lost 1, with 12 bases in between. The CDR3 loop reads CASSSWGAGTDTQYF. CDR3 coding DNA: TGTGCCAGCAGTTCATGGGGGGCGGGCACAGATACGCAGTATTTT.

J is TRBJ2-7 and V is TRBV5-1; D is undetermined. The germline V and J ends were trimmed by 0 bases and 4 bases, with 5 bases remaining between them. This CDR3 has 12 amino acids. Germline-derived CDR1 and CDR2 are SGHRS and YFSETQ. CDR3 coding DNA: TGCGCCAGCAGCTTGGACAGATACGAGCAGTACTTC. Translating gives CASSLDRYEQYF. Full variable domain (rest looked up from reference TRBV5-1 and TRBJ2-7): KAGVTQTPRYLIKTRGQQVTLSCSPISGHRSVSWYQQTPGQGLQFLFEYFSETQRNKGNFPGRFSGRQFSNSRSEMNVSTLELGDSALYLCASSLDRYEQYFGPGTRLTVT.

The rearrangement joins TRBV2 to TRBJ2-3, with D maybe TRBD1 (6 bases). Trimming shortened V by 6 bases and J by 0 bases, and 19 bases separated the two germline ends. CDR1 is SNHLY, CDR2 FYNNEI, per germline. The CDR3 totals 17 residues. The CDR3 loop is CASSFSQGTSSTDTQYF. In DNA form, the CDR3 reads TGTGCCAGCAGCTTCAGCCAGGGGACCTCTAGCACAGATACGCAGTATTTT.

This sequence joins TRBV20-1 and TRBJ1-4; D call uncertain. The CDR3 is 13 residues long. Trimming left V 3 bases short and J 3 bases short, with 8 bases between. The germline V gene encodes CDR1 DFQATT and CDR2 SNEGSKA (reference sequence). The CDR3 nucleotides read TGCAGTGCTAGTGGTGGGCCTAATGAAAAACTGTTTTTT. Protein: CSASGGPNEKLFF.

CDR3 nucleotide sequence: TGTGCCAGCAGTCCCAGACAGGAGCGCTATGGCTACACCTTC. It yields the protein CASSPRQERYGYTF. The rearrangement uses TRBV6-5 and TRBJ1-2; weak D call: TRBD1 (6 bases). Trimming cost V 5 bases and J 4 bases, with 14 bases left between them. Germline V lookup: CDR1 MNHEY, CDR2 SVGAGI. The CDR3 consists of 14 residues.

The CDR3 coding sequence is TGTGCCAGCATCCCGCCGGGTAACTATGGCTACACCTTC. It translates to CASIPPGNYGYTF. The rearrangement joins TRBV7-9 to TRBJ1-2; no definite D call. The CDR3 length is 13 residues. CDR1 is SEHNR and CDR2 is FQNEAQ in the germline V gene (reference sequence). Deletions cut 7 bases from V and 1 base from J, with 10 bases between.

This clone was seen only once. J is TRBJ2-5 and V is TRBV7-3; TRBD2 aligns across 8 bases. Looked up from germline, CDR1 is SGHTA and CDR2 is FQGTGA. The CDR3 runs 16 residues. V shed 2 bases and J 4 bases; nucleotides not matched to a gene: 9. The CDR3 protein is CASSLPARREGETQYF. The CDR3 DNA reads as TGTGCCAGCAGCTTACCTGCACGACGGGAGGGAGAGACCCAGTACTTC.

The chain carries TRBV10-2 and TRBJ1-4; no clear D. The CDR3 is 15 residues long. In germline, CDR1 is WSHSY, CDR2 SAAADI. Deletions cut 4 bases from V and 0 bases from J, with 9 bases between. The CDR3 DNA sequence: TGCGCCAGCAGTGCGACACCTGCAACTAATGAAAAACTGTTTTTT. Residues: CASSATPATNEKLFF.

The chain combines TRBV7-9 with TRBJ1-1; D unresolved. V gave up 1 base and J gave up 2 bases, with 11 bases separating them. The CDR3 consists of 15 residues. The V gene's germline CDR1 is SEHNR and CDR2 FQNEAQ (reference sequence). Here the CDR3 DNA reads TGTGCCAGCAGCTTAGAAGGGCGCCTAAACACTGAAGCTTTCTTT. Translation gives CASSLEGRLNTEAFF.

This chain's CDR3 is CASSLGSTTGELFF. The DNA of the CDR3 is TGTGCCAGCAGCTTAGGTTCGACCACCGGGGAGCTGTTTTTT. This chain uses TRBV11-2 with TRBJ2-2; no reliable D call. Trimming shortened V by 1 base and J by 4 bases, and 7 bases separated the two germline ends. This CDR3 spans 14 amino acids. Germline V CDR1 and CDR2: SGHAT, FQNNGV. Full variable domain (outside the CDR3, taken from reference TRBV11-2 and TRBJ2-2): EAGVAQSPRYKIIEKRQSVAFWCNPISGHATLYWYQQILGQGPKLLIQFQNNGVVDDSQLPKDRFSAERLKGVDSTLKIQPAKLEDSAVYLCASSLGSTTGELFFGEGSRLTVL.

This rearrangement joins TRBV28 to TRBJ1-2, with D tentatively TRBD1 (6 bases). The CDR3 length is 14 residues. V was shortened by 7 bases and J by 0 bases, with 12 bases between the two germline ends. Germline V gene lookup returns CDR1 MDHEN and CDR2 SYDVKM. CDR3 residues: CASTGDPTNYGYTF. The CDR3 DNA reads TGTGCCAGCACAGGGGACCCGACTAACTATGGCTACACCTTC.

This chain uses TRBV20-1 with TRBJ1-5; D remains ambiguous. The V end lost 4 bases, the J end lost 0 bases, and 7 bases lay between the germline ends. The CDR3 extends over 13 amino acids. Per germline, CDR1 DFQATT and CDR2 SNEGSKA (reference sequence). The CDR3 loop is CSANEYSNQPQHF. In nucleotides, the CDR3 is TGCAGTGCTAATGAGTATAGCAATCAGCCCCAGCATTTT.

The V call is TRBV5-4, the J call TRBJ2-7; D remains ambiguous. Per the germline V gene, CDR1 is SGHNT and CDR2 is YYREEE (reference sequence). The CDR3 covers 14 residues. Trimming pared 0 bases from V and 0 bases from J, leaving 7 bases between. CDR3 sequence reads: CASSLAGFSYEQYF. CDR3 DNA sequence: TGTGCCAGCAGCTTGGCAGGTTTCTCCTACGAGCAGTACTTC.

The chain employs TRBV7-9 and TRBJ1-1, with no clear D. CDR1 is SEHNR and CDR2 is FQNEAQ in the germline V gene (reference sequence). Trimming pared 0 bases from V and 11 bases from J, leaving 10 bases between. This CDR3 is 12 amino acids long. CDR3 protein: CASSLAGSEAFF. In DNA, the CDR3 is TGTGCCAGCAGCTTAGCGGGGTCGGAGGCTTTCTTT.

CDR3: CASSVERGWISYEQYF. The CDR3 DNA follows: TGTGCCAGCAGTGTAGAACGCGGTTGGATATCCTACGAGCAGTACTTC. The rearrangement joins TRBV25-1 to TRBJ2-7; no definite D call. CDR1 is MGHDK, CDR2 SYGVNS, per germline. The CDR3 contains 16 residues. Trimming stripped 4 bases from V and 1 base from J, with 17 bases between.

The V gene is TRBV7-2, the J gene TRBJ1-1; tentative D call: TRBD1 (6 bases). CDR1 is SGHTA and CDR2 is FQGNSA in the germline V gene. The CDR3 runs to 14 residues. V lost 0 bases and J 4 bases, leaving 9 bases between the germline ends. The CDR3 loop reads CASSLARGVTEAFF. The CDR3 nucleotides are TGTGCCAGCAGCTTAGCGAGGGGGGTCACTGAAGCTTTCTTT.

The V call is TRBV6-5, the J call TRBJ2-1, with 10 bases aligning to TRBD2. Per the germline V gene, CDR1 is MNHEY and CDR2 is SVGAGI. The CDR3 extends over 15 amino acids. V lost 7 bases, J lost 8 bases, and 11 bases stayed unmatched. The CDR3 DNA sequence: TGTGCCAGCACTCCTCAGCGGGGGGGCGGGGATGAGCAGTTCTTC. Protein sequence: CASTPQRGGGDEQFF.

The chain links TRBV7-2 to TRBJ2-1, with D perhaps given as TRBD1 or TRBD2 (5 bases each). This CDR3 is 13 amino acids long. Trimming removed 3 bases at V and 4 bases at J, with 7 bases between. Germline lookup yields CDR1 SGHTA and CDR2 FQGNSA. For the CDR3, the DNA is TGTGCCAGCAGCTTCGGGACGTACAATGAGCAGTTCTTC. Translated: CASSFGTYNEQFF.

This clone is a singleton in its sample. The chain has TRBV19 and TRBJ2-2; no firm D call. The V gene lost 1 base and the J gene lost 0 bases, with 3 bases spanning the gap. Germline CDR1 LNHDA, CDR2 SQIVND (reference sequence). The CDR3 extends over 14 amino acids. The DNA for the CDR3 is TGTGCCAGTAGTATAGGCCCGAACACCGGGGAGCTGTTTTTT. Its protein is CASSIGPNTGELFF. Together with reference TRBV19 and TRBJ2-2, the CDR3 gives the full variable domain: DGGITQSPKYLFRKEGQNVTLSCEQNLNHDAMYWYRQDPGQGLRLIYYSQIVNDFQKGDIAEGYSVSREKKESFPLTVTSAQKNPTAFYLCASSIGPNTGELFFGEGSRLTVL.

The chain links TRBV19 to TRBJ1-6, with 8 bases matching TRBD1. J gave up 6 bases and V 4 bases, and 8 bases lay outside the gene matches. The CDR3 consists of 16 residues. The germline V gene has CDR1 LNHDA and CDR2 SQIVND (reference sequence). CDR3 sequence reads: CASSTPTGASNSPLHF. In DNA form, the CDR3 reads TGTGCCAGTAGTACCCCGACAGGGGCCAGTAATTCACCCCTCCACTTT.

The DNA of the CDR3 is TGTGCCAGCAGTTGGTTGGTGGGGCAGCCCCAGCATTTT. It is translated as CASSWLVGQPQHF. This chain joins TRBV6-5 and TRBJ1-5; no firm D call. Germline CDR1 and CDR2: MNHEY and SVGAGI. This CDR3 contains 13 residues. V was trimmed by 4 bases and J by 7 bases, leaving 11 bases between them.

The chain joins TRBV24-1 to TRBJ2-2, with D unclear. This CDR3 spans 17 amino acids. Germline V lookup: CDR1 KGHDR, CDR2 SFDVKD. Trimming stripped 1 base from V and 4 bases from J, with 15 bases between. CDR3 sequence (DNA): TGTGCCACCAGTGATTTTCAAGAGGTGGGTTGCACCGGGGAGCTGTTTTTT. Translating it yields CATSDFQEVGCTGELFF.

The chain uses TRBV19 and TRBJ1-5; D is possibly TRBD1 (5 bases). The germline CDR1 and CDR2 sequences are LNHDA and SQIVND (reference sequence). The V end lost 4 bases, the J end lost 7 bases, and 8 bases lay between the germline ends. The CDR3 is 12 amino acids. The CDR3 DNA sequence: TGTGCCAGTAGTACAGGGCAACAGCCCCAGCATTTT. This sequence encodes CASSTGQQPQHF.

This clone showed up just once. This chain joins TRBV6-5 and TRBJ2-7; D is undetermined. The CDR3 is 12 residues long. Between the trimmed V and J ends, which lost 7 bases and 0 bases, there was a span of 7 bases. The germline CDR1 and CDR2 sequences are MNHEY and SVGAGI. This chain's CDR3 is CASKGSSYEQYF. The CDR3 coding sequence is TGTGCCAGCAAGGGAAGCTCCTACGAGCAGTACTTC.

This clone was recorded only once. The genes are TRBV5-5 and TRBJ2-7; D gene unclear. With 4 bases removed from V and 4 bases from J, the gap between germline ends came to 15 bases. The CDR3 spans 14 residues. Germline CDR1 and CDR2: SGHKS and YYEKEE (reference sequence). CDR3 sequence reads: CASSPNPPDYEQYF. CDR3 coding DNA: TGTGCCAGCAGCCCTAACCCACCGGATTACGAGCAGTACTTC.